The 12 T cell receptor beta chains presented below share a single source sample, sequenced in a study of cytomegalovirus exposure and HLA in healthy donors. The study ran its PCR with 60 Vbeta and 13 Jbeta primers. The data were produced by immunoSEQ multiplex PCR, yet TCRdb's version contains in-frame clones alone and is incomplete. Among under 150,000 clones, around 81% were seen once, and the ten largest hold about 0.7%. Sequenced input: PBMCs. These receptors all come from a man aged 18 to 29 in good health and CMV-seronegative.

V is TRBV30 and J is TRBJ2-5, with 11 bases that match TRBD2. The ends lost 0 bases at V and 3 bases at J; junction bases unmatched: 3. CDR3 length: 15 amino acids. The germline V gene encodes CDR1 GTSNPN and CDR2 SVGIG (reference sequence). The DNA of the CDR3 is TGTGCCTGGAGTGTAGGACTAGCGGGCGAAGAGACCCAGTACTTC. As protein: CAWSVGLAGEETQYF.

The V call is TRBV2, the J call TRBJ2-7; 9 bases map to TRBD1. Germline V gene sequence: CDR1 SNHLY, CDR2 FYNNEI. The junction had 3 bases not matched to a gene; V was cut back by 6 bases and J by 6 bases. CDR3 length: 12 residues. The DNA of the CDR3 is TGTGCCAGCAGCGGACAGGGGATCGAGCAGTACTTC. It yields the protein CASSGQGIEQYF.

Worth noting for this clone: The same CDR3 is also encoded by other DNA sequences in this sample. The genes are TRBV7-9 and TRBJ2-5; D perhaps matches TRBD2 (6 bases). Germline CDR1 and CDR2: SEHNR and FQNEAQ (reference sequence). The V gene lost 0 bases and the J gene lost 1 base, with 6 bases spanning the gap. CDR3 size: 14 residues. The CDR3 nucleotides read TGTGCCAGCAGCTTAGCGGGGGGCCAAGAGACCCAGTACTTC. Protein sequence: CASSLAGGQETQYF.

This rearrangement joins TRBV4-3 to TRBJ2-3; D ambiguous. The V gene's germline CDR1 is LGHNA and CDR2 YSLEER. The CDR3 spans 13 residues. Deletions cut 3 bases from V and 4 bases from J, with 8 bases between. The CDR3 DNA reads as TGCGCCAGCAGCCAGTGGAGAGCAGATACGCAGTATTTT. Translation: CASSQWRADTQYF.

V gene TRBV7-3 combines with J gene TRBJ1-3, with 7 nucleotides matching TRBD1. This CDR3 has 13 amino acids. Trimming cost V 6 bases and J 8 bases; bases outside gene matches: 7. Germline-derived CDR1 and CDR2 are SGHTA and FQGTGA. Here the CDR3 reads CASSPNQGDTIYF. The CDR3 nucleotides are TGTGCCAGCAGTCCCAATCAGGGGGACACCATATATTTT.

The chain uses TRBV11-3 and TRBJ1-1, with D possibly matching TRBD1 (6 bases). Germline V gene lookup returns CDR1 SGHNT and CDR2 YENEEA. Trimming removed 3 bases from V and 1 base from J, with 12 bases in between. This CDR3 spans 15 amino acids. The DNA for the CDR3 is TGTGCCAGCAGCTTTTCAGGGGCCTCGAACACTGAAGCTTTCTTT. Its translation: CASSFSGASNTEAFF.

This rearrangement joins TRBV7-2 to TRBJ1-2, with no clear D. Germline CDR1 is SGHTA and CDR2 is FQGNSA. The CDR3 loop spans 13 amino acids. V was clipped by 1 base and J by 8 bases, with 11 bases between them. The DNA of the CDR3 is TGTGCCAGCAGCTTAGGGGTCCAGCGAGGCTACACCTTC. Translating gives CASSLGVQRGYTF.

The rearrangement joins TRBV10-3 to TRBJ2-7; 13 bases map to TRBD2. V trimming: 6 bases; J trimming: 7 bases; junction bases outside the gene matches: 6. Germline CDR1 ENHRY, CDR2 SYGVKD. This CDR3 region has 14 residues. CDR3 sequence: CAIRPGTSGTEQYF. CDR3 bases: TGTGCCATCAGACCCGGGACTAGCGGGACAGAGCAGTACTTC.

The chain uses TRBV5-6 and TRBJ1-1; D perhaps matches TRBD1 (6 bases). V gave up 1 base and J gave up 7 bases, with 20 bases separating them. Germline V gene data show CDR1 as SGHDT and CDR2 as YYEEEE. The CDR3 runs 16 residues. This chain's CDR3 is CASSLLGGGINGEAFF. Written as DNA, the CDR3 is TGTGCCAGCAGCTTGTTAGGGGGAGGGATAAACGGTGAAGCTTTCTTT.

The V call is TRBV27, the J call TRBJ1-1; possible D gene TRBD1, 6 bases. The germline V and J ends were trimmed by 3 bases and 1 base, with 9 bases remaining between them. The CDR3 consists of 14 residues. Germline values: CDR1 MNHEY, CDR2 SMNVEV (reference sequence). As DNA, the CDR3 is TGTGCCAGCAGTTTTCTGGGACAGAACACTGAAGCTTTCTTT. The encoded protein is CASSFLGQNTEAFF.

The V and J genes are TRBV7-2 and TRBJ2-1, with D uncertain. The germline V and J ends were trimmed by 1 base and 9 bases, with 7 bases remaining between them. The CDR3 has 12 amino acids. Germline V lookup: CDR1 SGHTA, CDR2 FQGNSA. For the CDR3, the DNA is TGTGCCAGCAGCTTAGGTGCGGTTGAGCAGTTCTTC. This gives the protein CASSLGAVEQFF.

Here the CDR3 reads CASSLSSWAKNIQYF. The CDR3 DNA sequence: TGTGCCAGCAGCCTATCCTCGTGGGCGAAAAACATTCAGTACTTC. This chain connects TRBV6-5 to TRBJ2-4; D gene ambiguous. Germline values: CDR1 MNHEY, CDR2 SVGAGI. The CDR3 contains 15 residues. Trimming cost V 6 bases and J 4 bases, with 16 bases left between them.